Described below is a single T cell receptor (beta chain) sequence and its context. As yet, its antigen is unknown. The record originates from a study of response to subunit inactivated influenza vaccine. General observations from the study: Every seasonal influenza vaccination brings in few new T cells, the authors suggested.

Germline V lookup: CDR1 SNHLY, CDR2 FYNNEI. V was shortened by 6 bases and J by 0 bases, with 14 bases between the two germline ends. The CDR3 is made up of 16 amino acids. Each CDR3 protein is one row after TCRdb ran MiXCR on the RT-PCR reads. Here the sample spans about 800,000 distinct CDR3 sequences, less than 25% being singletons. The TCR comes from a man aged 45-65 years who received an inactivated influenza vaccine. V gene TRBV2 combines with J gene TRBJ2-2; D assignment may be TRBD1 or TRBD2 (5 bases each). The sample consisted of PBMCs from blood, taken less than 6 days after vaccination. CDR3 sequence: CASRLSGTANTGELFF. DNA for the CDR3: TGTGCCAGCAGGCTTTCCGGGACGGCGAACACCGGGGAGCTGTTTTTT. Based on the CDR3 plus reference TRBV2 and TRBJ2-2, the full variable domain is EPEVTQTPSHQVTQMGQEVILRCVPISNHLYFYWYRQILGQKVEFLVSFYNNEISEKSEIFDDQFSVERPDGSNFTLKIRSTKLEDSAMYFCASRLSGTANTGELFFGEGSRLTVL.